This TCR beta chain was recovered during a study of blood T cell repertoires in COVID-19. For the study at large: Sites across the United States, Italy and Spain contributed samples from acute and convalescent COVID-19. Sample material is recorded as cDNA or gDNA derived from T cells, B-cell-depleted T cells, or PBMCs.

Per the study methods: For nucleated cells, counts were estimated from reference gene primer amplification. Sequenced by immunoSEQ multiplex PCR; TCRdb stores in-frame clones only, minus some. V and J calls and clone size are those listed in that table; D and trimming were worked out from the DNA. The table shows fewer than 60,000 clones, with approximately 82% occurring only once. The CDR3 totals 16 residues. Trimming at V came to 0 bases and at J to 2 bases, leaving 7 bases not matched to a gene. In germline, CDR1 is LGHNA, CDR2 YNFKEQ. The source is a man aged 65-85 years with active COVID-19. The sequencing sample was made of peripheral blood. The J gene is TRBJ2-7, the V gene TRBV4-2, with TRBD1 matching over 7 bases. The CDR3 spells CASSQDWGTAPYEQYF. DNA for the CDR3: TGTGCCAGCAGCCAAGATTGGGGGACAGCCCCCTACGAGCAGTACTTC.